This paragraph covers one T cell receptor (beta chain) sequence. This record comes from a study of blood T cell repertoires in COVID-19. There are 15 residues in the CDR3. Germline V gene data show CDR1 as SGHRS and CDR2 as YFSETQ. The V gene end was trimmed by 5 bases and the J gene end by 1 base; junction bases not matched to a gene: 5. In the source study's methods: Reference gene primer amplification gave estimated nucleated cell counts. The data were produced by immunoSEQ multiplex PCR, yet TCRdb's version contains in-frame clones alone and is incomplete. The DNA gave D and trimming, while V, J and clone size come from that table. The data contain some 250,000 clones, approximately 81% of them singletons.

Sequencing was performed on peripheral blood. This chain links TRBV5-1 with TRBJ1-2; 10 bases are a match to TRBD1. The receptor was derived from a woman older than 75 with acute or convalescent COVID-19. The CDR3 DNA reads as TGCGCCAGCAGAGCCGGGACAGGGGTTAACTATGGCTACACCTTC. As protein: CASRAGTGVNYGYTF. The whole variable domain, filled in from reference TRBV5-1 and TRBJ1-2, reads KAGVTQTPRYLIKTRGQQVTLSCSPISGHRSVSWYQQTPGQGLQFLFEYFSETQRNKGNFPGRFSGRQFSNSRSEMNVSTLELGDSALYLCASRAGTGVNYGYTFGSGTRLTVV.